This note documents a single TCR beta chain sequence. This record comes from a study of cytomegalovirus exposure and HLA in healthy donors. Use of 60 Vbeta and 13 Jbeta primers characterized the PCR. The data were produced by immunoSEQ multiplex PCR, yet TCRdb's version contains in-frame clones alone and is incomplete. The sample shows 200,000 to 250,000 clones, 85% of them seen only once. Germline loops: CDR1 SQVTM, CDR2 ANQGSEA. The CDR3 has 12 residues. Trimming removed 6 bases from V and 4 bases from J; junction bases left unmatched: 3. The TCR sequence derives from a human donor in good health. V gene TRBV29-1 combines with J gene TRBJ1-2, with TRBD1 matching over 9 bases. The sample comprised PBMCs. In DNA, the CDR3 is TGCAGCGTGACAGGGGGGGGCTATGGCTACACCTTC. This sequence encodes CSVTGGGYGYTF. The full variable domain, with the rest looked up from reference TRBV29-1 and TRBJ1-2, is SAVISQKPSRDICQRGTSLTIQCQVDSQVTMMFWYRQQPGQSLTLIATANQGSEATYESGFVIDKFPISRPNLTFSTLTVSNMSPEDSSIYLCSVTGGGYGYTFGSGTRLTVV.